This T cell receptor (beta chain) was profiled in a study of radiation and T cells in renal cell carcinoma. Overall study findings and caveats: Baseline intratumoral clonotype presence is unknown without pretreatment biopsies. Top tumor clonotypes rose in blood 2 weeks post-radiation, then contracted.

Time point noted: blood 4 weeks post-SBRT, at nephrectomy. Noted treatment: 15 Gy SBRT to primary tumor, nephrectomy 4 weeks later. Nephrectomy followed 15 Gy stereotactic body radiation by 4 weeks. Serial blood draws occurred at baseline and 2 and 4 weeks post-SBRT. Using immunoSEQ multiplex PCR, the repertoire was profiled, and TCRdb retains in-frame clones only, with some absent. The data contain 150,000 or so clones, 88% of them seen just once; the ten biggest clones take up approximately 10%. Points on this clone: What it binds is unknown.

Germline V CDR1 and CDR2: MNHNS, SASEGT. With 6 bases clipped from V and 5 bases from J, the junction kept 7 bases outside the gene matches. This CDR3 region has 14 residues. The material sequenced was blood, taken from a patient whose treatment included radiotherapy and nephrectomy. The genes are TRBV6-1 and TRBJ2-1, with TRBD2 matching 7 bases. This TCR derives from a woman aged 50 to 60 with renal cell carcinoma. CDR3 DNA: TGTGCCAGCAGATTTACTAGCGCTCACAATGAGCAGTTCTTC. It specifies CASRFTSAHNEQFF.